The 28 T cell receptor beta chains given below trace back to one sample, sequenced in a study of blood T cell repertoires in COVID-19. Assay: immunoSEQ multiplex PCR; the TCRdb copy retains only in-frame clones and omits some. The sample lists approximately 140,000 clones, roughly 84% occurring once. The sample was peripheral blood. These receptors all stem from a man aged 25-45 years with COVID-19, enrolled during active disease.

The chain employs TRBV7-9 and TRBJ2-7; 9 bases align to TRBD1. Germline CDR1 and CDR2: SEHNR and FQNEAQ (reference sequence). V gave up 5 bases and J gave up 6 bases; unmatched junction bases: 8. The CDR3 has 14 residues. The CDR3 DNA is TGTGCCAGCAGCATAGGGACAGGGTTGGGCGAGCAGTACTTC. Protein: CASSIGTGLGEQYF. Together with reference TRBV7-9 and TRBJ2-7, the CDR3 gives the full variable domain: DTGVSQNPRHKITKRGQNVTFRCDPISEHNRLYWYRQTLGQGPEFLTYFQNEAQLEKSRLLSDRFSAERPKGSFSTLEIQRTEQGDSAMYLCASSIGTGLGEQYFGPGTRLTVT.

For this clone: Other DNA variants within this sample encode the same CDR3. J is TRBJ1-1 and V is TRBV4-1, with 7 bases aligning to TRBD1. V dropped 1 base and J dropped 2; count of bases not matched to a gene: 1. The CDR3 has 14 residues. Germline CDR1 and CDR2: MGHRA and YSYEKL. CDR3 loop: CASSQGQGNTEAFF. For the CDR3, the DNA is TGCGCCAGCAGCCAAGGACAGGGTAACACTGAAGCTTTCTTT.

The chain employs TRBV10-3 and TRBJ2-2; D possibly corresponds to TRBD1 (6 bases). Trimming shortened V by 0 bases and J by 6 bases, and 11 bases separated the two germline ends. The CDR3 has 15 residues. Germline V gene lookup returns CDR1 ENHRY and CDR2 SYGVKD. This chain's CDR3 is CAISESQGRAGELFF. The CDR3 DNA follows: TGTGCCATCAGTGAGTCCCAGGGGCGGGCCGGGGAGCTGTTTTTT.

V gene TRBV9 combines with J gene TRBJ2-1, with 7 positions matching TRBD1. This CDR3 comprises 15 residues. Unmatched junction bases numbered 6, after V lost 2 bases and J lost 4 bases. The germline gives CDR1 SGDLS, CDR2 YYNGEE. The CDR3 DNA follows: TGTGCCAGCAGCGTGGGACAGAGAAGTTACAATGAGCAGTTCTTC. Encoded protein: CASSVGQRSYNEQFF.

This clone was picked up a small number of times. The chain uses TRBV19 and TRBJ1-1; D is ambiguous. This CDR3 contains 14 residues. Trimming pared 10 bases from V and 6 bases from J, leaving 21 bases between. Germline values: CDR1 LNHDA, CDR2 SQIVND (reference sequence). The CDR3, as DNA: TGTGCCACCATAAAGGGCGGGAAAGCATCTGAAGCTTTCTTT. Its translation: CATIKGGKASEAFF.

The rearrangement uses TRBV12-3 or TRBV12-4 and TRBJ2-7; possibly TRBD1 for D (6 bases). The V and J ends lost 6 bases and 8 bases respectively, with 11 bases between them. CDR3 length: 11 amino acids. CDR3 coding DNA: TGTGCCAGCAGGGAAGGACAGAAGCAGTACTTC. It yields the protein CASREGQKQYF.

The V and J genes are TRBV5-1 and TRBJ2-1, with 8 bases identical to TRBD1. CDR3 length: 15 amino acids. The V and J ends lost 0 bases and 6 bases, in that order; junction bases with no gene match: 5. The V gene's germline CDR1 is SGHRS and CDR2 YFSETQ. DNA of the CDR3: TGCGCCAGCAGCTTGGTCCACCAGGGGGCCAATGAGCAGTTCTTC. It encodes CASSLVHQGANEQFF.

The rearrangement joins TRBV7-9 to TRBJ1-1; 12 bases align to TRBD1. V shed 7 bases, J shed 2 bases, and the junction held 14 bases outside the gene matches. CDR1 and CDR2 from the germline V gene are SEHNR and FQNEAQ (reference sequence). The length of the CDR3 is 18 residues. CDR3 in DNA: TGTGCCAGCATCCCCCGGTCACGGGACAGGGGGCTTAACACTGAAGCTTTCTTT. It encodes CASIPRSRDRGLNTEAFF.

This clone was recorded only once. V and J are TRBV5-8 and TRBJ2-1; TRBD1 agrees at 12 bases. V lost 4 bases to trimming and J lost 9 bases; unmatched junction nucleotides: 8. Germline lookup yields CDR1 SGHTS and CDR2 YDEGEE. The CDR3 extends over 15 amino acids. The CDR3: CASSIGTGGGGEQFF. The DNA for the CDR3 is TGTGCCAGCAGCATAGGGACAGGGGGCGGGGGTGAGCAGTTCTTC.

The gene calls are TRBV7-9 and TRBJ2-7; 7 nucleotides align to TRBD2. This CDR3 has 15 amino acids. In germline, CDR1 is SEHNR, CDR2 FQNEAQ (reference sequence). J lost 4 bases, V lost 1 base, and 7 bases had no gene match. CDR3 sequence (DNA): TGTGCCAGCAGCTTAGGGGCGGGAGCGGTTTACGAGCAGTACTTC. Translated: CASSLGAGAVYEQYF. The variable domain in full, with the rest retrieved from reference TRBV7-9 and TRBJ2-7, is DTGVSQNPRHKITKRGQNVTFRCDPISEHNRLYWYRQTLGQGPEFLTYFQNEAQLEKSRLLSDRFSAERPKGSFSTLEIQRTEQGDSAMYLCASSLGAGAVYEQYFGPGTRLTVT.

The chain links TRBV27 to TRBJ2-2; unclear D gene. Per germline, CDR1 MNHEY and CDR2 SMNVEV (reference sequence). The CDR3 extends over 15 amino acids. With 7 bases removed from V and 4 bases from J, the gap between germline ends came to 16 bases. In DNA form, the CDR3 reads TGTGCCAGCACCCCTGAAGGCGGTGTCACCGGGGAGCTGTTTTTT. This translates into CASTPEGGVTGELFF.

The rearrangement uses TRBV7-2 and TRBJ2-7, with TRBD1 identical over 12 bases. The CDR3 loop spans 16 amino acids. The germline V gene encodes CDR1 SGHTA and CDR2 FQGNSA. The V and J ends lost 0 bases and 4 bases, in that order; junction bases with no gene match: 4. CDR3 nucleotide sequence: TGTGCCAGCAGCTTAGCGGGGGGACAGGGGGCGTACGAGCAGTACTTC. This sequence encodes CASSLAGGQGAYEQYF.

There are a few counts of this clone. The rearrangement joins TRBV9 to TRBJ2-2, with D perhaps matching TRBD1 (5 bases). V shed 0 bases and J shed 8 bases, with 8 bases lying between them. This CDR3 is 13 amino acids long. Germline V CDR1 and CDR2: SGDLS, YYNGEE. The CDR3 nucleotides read TGTGCCAGCAGCGTAGCTCCAGGGGGGGAGCTGTTTTTT. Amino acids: CASSVAPGGELFF.

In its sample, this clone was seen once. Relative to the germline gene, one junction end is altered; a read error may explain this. The CDR3 sequence is CASTLDRVPYGYTF. CDR3 coding DNA: TGTGCCAGCACCTTAGACAGGGTACCCTATGGCTACACCTTC. The chain employs TRBV7-9 and TRBJ1-2; 7 nucleotides align to TRBD1. This CDR3 comprises 14 residues. The germline V gene encodes CDR1 SEHNR and CDR2 FQNEAQ (reference sequence).

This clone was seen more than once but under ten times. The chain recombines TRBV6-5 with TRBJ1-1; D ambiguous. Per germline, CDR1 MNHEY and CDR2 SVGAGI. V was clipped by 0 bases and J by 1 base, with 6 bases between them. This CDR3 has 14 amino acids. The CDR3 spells CASSYSRGNTEAFF. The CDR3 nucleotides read TGTGCCAGCAGTTACTCGAGAGGGAACACTGAAGCTTTCTTT.

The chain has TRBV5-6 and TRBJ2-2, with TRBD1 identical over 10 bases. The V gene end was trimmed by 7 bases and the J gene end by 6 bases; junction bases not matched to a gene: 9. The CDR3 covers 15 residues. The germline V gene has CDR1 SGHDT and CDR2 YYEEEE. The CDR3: CASRTGTGVSGELFF. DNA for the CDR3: TGTGCCAGCCGAACCGGGACAGGGGTTTCCGGGGAGCTGTTTTTT.

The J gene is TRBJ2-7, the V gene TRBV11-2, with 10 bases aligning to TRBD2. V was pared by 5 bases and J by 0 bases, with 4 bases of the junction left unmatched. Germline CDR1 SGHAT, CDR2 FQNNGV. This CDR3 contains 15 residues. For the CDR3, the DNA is TGTGCCAGCAGCCCTAGCGGGAGTACCTCCTACGAGCAGTACTTC. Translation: CASSPSGSTSYEQYF.

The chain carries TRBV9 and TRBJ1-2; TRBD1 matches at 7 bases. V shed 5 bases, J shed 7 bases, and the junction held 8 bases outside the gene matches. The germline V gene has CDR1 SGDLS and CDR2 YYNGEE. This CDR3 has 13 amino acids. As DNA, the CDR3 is TGTGCCAGCAGGGGGACAGTAGGTCTTGGCTACACCTTC. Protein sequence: CASRGTVGLGYTF.

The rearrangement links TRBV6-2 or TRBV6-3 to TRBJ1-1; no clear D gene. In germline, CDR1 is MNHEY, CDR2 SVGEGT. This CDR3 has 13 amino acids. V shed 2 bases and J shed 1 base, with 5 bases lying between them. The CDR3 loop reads CASSYPRNTEAFF. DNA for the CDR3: TGTGCCAGCAGTTACCCCCGGAACACTGAAGCTTTCTTT.

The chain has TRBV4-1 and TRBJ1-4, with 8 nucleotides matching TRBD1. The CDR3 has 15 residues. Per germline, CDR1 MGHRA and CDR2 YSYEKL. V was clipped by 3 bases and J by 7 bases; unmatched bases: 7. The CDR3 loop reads CASSQGSTGGEKLFF. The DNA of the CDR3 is TGCGCCAGCAGCCAGGGATCTACAGGGGGTGAAAAACTGTTTTTT.

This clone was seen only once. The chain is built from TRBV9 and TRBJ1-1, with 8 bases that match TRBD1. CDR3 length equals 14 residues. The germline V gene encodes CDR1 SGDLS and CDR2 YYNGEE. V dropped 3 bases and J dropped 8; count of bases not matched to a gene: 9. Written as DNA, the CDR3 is TGTGCCAGCAGCGACGGACAGGGTTTTCGCGAAGCTTTCTTT. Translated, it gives CASSDGQGFREAFF.

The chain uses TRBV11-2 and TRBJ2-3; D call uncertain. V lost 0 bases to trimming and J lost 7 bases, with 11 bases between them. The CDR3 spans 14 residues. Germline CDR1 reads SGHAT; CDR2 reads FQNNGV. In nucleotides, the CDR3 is TGTGCCAGCAGCTTAGAACAGTTCAGGAATACGCAGTATTTT. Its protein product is CASSLEQFRNTQYF.

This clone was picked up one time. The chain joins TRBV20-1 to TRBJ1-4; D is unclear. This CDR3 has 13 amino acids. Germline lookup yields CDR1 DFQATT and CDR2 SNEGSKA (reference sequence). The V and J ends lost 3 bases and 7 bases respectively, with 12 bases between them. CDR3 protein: CSASWGGGEKLFF. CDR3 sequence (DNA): TGCAGTGCTAGTTGGGGAGGAGGTGAAAAACTGTTTTTT.

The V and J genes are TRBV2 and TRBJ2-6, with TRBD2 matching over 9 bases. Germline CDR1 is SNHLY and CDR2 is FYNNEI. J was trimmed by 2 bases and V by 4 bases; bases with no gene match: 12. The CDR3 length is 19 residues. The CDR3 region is CASSVSRGGRGTGANVLTF. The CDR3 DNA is TGTGCCAGCAGTGTCTCACGGGGCGGGAGGGGAACTGGGGCCAACGTCCTGACTTTC.

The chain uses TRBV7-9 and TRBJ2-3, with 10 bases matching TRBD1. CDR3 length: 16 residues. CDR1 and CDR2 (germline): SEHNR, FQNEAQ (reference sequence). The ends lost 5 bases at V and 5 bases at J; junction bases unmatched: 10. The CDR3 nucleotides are TGTGCCAGCAGCGATCCGGGACAGGGGACTGGAGATACGCAGTATTTT. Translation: CASSDPGQGTGDTQYF.

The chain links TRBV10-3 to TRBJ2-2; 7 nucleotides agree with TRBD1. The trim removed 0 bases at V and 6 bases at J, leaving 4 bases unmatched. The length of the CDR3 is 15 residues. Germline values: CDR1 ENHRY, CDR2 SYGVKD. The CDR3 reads CAISESRQGAGELFF. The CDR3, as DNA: TGTGCCATCAGTGAGTCGAGGCAGGGGGCCGGGGAGCTGTTTTTT.

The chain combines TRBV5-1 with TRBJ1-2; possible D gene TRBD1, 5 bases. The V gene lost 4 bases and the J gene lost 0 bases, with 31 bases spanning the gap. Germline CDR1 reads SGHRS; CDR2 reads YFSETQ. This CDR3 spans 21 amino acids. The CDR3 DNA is TGCGCCAGCAGCCTGCTACCTACATTACAGGAAAACCGATCAGCTAACTATGGCTACACCTTC. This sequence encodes CASSLLPTLQENRSANYGYTF. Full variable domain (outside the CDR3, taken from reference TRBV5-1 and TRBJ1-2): KAGVTQTPRYLIKTRGQQVTLSCSPISGHRSVSWYQQTPGQGLQFLFEYFSETQRNKGNFPGRFSGRQFSNSRSEMNVSTLELGDSALYLCASSLLPTLQENRSANYGYTFGSGTRLTVV.

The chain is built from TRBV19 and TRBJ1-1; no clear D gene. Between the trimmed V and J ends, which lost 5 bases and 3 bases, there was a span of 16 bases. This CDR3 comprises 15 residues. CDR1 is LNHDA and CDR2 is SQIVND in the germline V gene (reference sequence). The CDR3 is CASSAFSQTYTEAFF. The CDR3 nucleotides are TGTGCCAGTAGTGCATTCTCACAGACATACACTGAAGCTTTCTTT.